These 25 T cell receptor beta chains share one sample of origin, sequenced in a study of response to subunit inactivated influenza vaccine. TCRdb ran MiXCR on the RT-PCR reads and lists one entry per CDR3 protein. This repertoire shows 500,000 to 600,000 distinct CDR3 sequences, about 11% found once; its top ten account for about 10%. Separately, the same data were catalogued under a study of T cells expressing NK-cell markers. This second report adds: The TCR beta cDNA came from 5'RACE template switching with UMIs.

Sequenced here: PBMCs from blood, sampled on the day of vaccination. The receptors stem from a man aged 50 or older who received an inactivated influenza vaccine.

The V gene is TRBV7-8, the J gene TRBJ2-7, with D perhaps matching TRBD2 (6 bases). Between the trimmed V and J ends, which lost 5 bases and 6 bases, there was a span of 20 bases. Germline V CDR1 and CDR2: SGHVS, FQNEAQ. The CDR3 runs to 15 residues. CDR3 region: CASSVSGVVFCEQYF. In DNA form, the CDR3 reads TGTGCCAGCAGCGTATCGGGAGTGGTATTCTGCGAGCAGTACTTC.

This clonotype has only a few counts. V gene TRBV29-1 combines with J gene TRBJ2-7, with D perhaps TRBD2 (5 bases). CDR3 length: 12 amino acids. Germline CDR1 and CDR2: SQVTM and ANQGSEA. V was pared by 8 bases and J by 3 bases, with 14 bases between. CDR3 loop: CSIVRADYEQYF. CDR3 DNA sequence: TGCAGCATCGTGCGGGCGGACTACGAGCAGTACTTC.

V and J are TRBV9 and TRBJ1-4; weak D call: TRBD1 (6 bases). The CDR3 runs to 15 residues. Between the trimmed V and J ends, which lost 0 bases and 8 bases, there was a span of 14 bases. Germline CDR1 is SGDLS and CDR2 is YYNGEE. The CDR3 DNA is TGTGCCAGCAGCGTAGGTGGAGTTGGGGGCGAAAAACTGTTTTTT. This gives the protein CASSVGGVGGEKLFF.

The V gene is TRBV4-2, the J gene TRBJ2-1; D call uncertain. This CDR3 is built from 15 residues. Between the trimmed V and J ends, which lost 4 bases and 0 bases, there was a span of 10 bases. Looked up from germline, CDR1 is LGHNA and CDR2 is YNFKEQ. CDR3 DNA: TGTGCCAGCAGCCCCTGGGGTAGCTCCTACAATGAGCAGTTCTTC. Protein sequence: CASSPWGSSYNEQFF.

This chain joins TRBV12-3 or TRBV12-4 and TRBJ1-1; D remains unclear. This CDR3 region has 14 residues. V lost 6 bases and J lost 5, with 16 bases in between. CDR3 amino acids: CASRTGPFGTEAFF. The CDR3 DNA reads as TGTGCCAGCAGAACCGGGCCCTTCGGGACTGAAGCTTTCTTT.

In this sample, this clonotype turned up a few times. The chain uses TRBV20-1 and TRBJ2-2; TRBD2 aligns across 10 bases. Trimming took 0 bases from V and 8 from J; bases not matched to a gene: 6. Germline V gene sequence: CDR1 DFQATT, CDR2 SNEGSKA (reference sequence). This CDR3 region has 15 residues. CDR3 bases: TGCAGTGCTAGAGATCAGGCTAGCGGGGGAGGGGAGCTGTTTTTT. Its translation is CSARDQASGGGELFF.

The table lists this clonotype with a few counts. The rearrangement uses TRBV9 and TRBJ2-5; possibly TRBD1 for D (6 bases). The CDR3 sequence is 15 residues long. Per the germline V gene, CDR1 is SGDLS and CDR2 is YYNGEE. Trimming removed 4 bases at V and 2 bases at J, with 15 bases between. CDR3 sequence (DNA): TGTGCCAGCAGCTTCCGGGACACCCCGCAAGAGACCCAGTACTTC. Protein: CASSFRDTPQETQYF.

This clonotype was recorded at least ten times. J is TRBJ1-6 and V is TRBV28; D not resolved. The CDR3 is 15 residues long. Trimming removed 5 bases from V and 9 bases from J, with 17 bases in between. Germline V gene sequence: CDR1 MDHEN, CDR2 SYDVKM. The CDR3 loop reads CASSPVEGMSSPLHF. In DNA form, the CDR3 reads TGTGCCAGCAGTCCAGTGGAGGGAATGAGTTCACCCCTCCACTTT.

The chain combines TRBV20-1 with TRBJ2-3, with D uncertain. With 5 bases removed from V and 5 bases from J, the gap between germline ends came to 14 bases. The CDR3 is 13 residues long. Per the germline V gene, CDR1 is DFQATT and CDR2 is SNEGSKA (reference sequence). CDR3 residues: CSAVRPGVDTQYF. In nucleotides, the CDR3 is TGCAGTGCTGTCAGGCCTGGGGTAGATACGCAGTATTTT.

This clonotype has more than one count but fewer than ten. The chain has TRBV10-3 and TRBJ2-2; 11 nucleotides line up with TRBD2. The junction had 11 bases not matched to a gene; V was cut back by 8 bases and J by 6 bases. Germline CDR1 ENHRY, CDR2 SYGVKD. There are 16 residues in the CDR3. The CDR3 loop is CAIQTSGGSFAGELFF. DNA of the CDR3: TGTGCCATCCAAACTAGCGGGGGTTCCTTCGCCGGGGAGCTGTTTTTT.

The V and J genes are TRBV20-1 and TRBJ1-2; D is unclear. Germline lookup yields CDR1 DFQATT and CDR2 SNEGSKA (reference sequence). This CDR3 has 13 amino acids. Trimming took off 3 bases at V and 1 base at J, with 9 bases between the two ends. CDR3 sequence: CSASPRVNYGYTF. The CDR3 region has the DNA TGCAGTGCTAGCCCCCGGGTTAACTATGGCTACACCTTC.

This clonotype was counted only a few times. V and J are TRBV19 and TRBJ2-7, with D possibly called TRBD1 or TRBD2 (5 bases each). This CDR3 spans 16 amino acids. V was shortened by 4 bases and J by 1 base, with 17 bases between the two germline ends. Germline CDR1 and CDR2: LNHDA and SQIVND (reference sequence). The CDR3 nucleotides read TGTGCCAGTAGTACCTCGGGGACGTATCATTCCTACGAGCAGTACTTC. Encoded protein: CASSTSGTYHSYEQYF.

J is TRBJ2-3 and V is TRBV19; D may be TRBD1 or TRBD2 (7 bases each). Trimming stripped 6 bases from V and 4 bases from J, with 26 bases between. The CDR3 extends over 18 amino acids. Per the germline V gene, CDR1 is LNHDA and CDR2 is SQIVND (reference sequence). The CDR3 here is CASSTTGRQGGFPDTQYF. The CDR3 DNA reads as TGTGCCAGTAGCACCACCGGTAGGCAGGGGGGGTTCCCAGATACGCAGTATTTT.

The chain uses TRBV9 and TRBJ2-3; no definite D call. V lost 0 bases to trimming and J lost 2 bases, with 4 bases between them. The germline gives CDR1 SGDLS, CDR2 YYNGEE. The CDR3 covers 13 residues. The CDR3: CASSVGFTDTQYF. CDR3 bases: TGTGCCAGCAGCGTAGGATTCACAGATACGCAGTATTTT.

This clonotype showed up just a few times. CDR3 loop: CASSRLQAGGSDTQYF. As DNA, the CDR3 is TGTGCCAGCAGCCGCCTACAGGCGGGTGGTTCAGATACGCAGTATTTT. J is TRBJ2-3 and V is TRBV9, with D perhaps TRBD1 or TRBD2 (5 bases each). V lost 4 bases to trimming and J lost 4 bases, with 19 bases between them. CDR3 length equals 16 residues. Germline lookup yields CDR1 SGDLS and CDR2 YYNGEE.

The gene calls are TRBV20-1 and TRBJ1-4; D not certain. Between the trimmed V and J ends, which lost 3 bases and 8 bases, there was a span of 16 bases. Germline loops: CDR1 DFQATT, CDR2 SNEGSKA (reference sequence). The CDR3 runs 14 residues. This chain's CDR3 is CSASPGPRGEKLFF. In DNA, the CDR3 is TGCAGTGCTAGCCCTGGCCCGAGAGGGGAAAAACTGTTTTTT.

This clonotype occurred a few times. The CDR3 is CSAETSGSGQYF. As DNA, the CDR3 is TGCAGCGCCGAGACTAGCGGGAGTGGACAGTACTTC. The chain carries TRBV29-1 and TRBJ2-7; 12 nucleotides line up with TRBD2. J gave up 10 bases and V 7 bases, and 8 bases lay outside the gene matches. Germline CDR1 and CDR2: SQVTM and ANQGSEA. The CDR3 has 12 residues.

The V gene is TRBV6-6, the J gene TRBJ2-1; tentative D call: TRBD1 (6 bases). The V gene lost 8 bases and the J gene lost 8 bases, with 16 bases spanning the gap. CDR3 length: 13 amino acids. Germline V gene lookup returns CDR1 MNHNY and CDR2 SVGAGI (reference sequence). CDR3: CASQRTVSHEQFF. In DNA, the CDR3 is TGTGCCAGCCAAAGGACAGTATCACATGAGCAGTTCTTC.

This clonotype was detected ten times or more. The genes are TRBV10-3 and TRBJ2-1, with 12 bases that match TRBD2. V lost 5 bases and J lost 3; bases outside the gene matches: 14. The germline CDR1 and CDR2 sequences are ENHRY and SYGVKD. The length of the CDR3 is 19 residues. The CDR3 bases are TGTGCCATCAGTTCACCCTCCTCTAGCGGGAGGGCCCGCTACAATGAGCAGTTCTTC. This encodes CAISSPSSSGRARYNEQFF.

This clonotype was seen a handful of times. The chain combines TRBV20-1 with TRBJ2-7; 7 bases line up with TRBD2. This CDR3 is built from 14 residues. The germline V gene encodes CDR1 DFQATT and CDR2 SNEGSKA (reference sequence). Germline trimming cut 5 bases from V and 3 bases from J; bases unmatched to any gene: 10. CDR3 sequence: CSALSGMLLYEQYF. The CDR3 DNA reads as TGCAGTGCTCTAAGCGGGATGCTACTCTACGAGCAGTACTTC.

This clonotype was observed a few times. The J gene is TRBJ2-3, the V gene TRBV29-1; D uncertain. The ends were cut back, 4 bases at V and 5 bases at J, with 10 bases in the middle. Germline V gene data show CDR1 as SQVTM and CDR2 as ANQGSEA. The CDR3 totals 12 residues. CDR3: CSVVPPEDTQYF. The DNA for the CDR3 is TGCAGCGTTGTCCCTCCGGAAGATACGCAGTATTTT.

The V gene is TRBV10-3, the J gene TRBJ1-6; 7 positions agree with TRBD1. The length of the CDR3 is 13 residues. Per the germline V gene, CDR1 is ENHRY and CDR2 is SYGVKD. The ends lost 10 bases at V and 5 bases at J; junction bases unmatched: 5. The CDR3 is CASSGTDNSPLHF. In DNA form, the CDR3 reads TGTGCCAGCTCCGGGACAGATAATTCACCCCTCCACTTT.

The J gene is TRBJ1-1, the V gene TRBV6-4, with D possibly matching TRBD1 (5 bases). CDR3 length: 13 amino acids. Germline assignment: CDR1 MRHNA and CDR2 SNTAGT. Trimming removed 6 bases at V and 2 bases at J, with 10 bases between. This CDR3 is CASSNGGNTEAFF. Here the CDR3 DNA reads TGTGCCAGCAGCAACGGGGGAAACACTGAAGCTTTCTTT.

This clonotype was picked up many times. The CDR3 DNA reads TGTGCCAGCAGCCCCAGGCCCAGGAACACTGAAGCTTTCTTT. As protein: CASSPRPRNTEAFF. The chain couples TRBV6-1 to TRBJ1-1; no clear D. This CDR3 region has 14 residues. Between the trimmed V and J ends, which lost 6 bases and 1 base, there was a span of 12 bases. Germline V gene lookup returns CDR1 MNHNS and CDR2 SASEGT.

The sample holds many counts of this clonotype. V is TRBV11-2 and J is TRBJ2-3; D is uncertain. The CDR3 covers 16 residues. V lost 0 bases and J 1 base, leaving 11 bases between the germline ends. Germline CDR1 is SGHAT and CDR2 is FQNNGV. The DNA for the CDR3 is TGTGCCAGCAGCTTAGAAGCATTTTGGGGCACAGATACGCAGTATTTT. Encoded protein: CASSLEAFWGTDTQYF.